The entry that follows covers one T cell receptor beta chain sequence. What it recognizes is unknown. This entry is derived from a study of Ad26.COV2.S vaccination and SARS-CoV-2 variants. Study-wide points: The study found similar non-spike TCR breadth in vaccine and placebo recipients. Placebo recipients showed lower spike-specific TCR breadth than vaccinees.

Method: immunoSEQ multiplex PCR; TCRdb's copy keeps in-frame clones and lacks some. The sample records 120,000 to 150,000 clones, roughly 85% being singletons. Trimming removed 5 bases from V and 6 bases from J; junction bases left unmatched: 8. From germline, CDR1 is SGDLS and CDR2 YYNGEE. The CDR3 totals 13 residues. The sample was peripheral blood, taken after recovery from COVID-19. This clonotype was sampled from a human donor who had recovered from COVID-19. The chain has TRBV9 and TRBJ2-7; 7 bases are shared with TRBD2. CDR3 in amino acids: CASSSGSSGEQYF. Written as DNA, the CDR3 is TGTGCCAGCAGTTCTGGGTCTAGCGGCGAGCAGTACTTC.